In this sample, the clone carrying this TCR beta chain turned up many times. Its specificity is unknown. Each subset's genomic DNA was shared equally among a number of immunoSEQ plates. The assay was immunoSEQ multiplex PCR, and TCRdb's table has in-frame clones only and misses some. In the table there are roughly 450,000 clones, approximately 79% of which are singletons. The sample originates from a study of shared clonotypes between healthy human individuals. This CDR3 is 12 amino acids long. V gave up 11 bases and J gave up 1 base, with 9 bases separating them. Germline CDR1 MDHEN, CDR2 SYDVKM. The donors were adults (healthy and HIV-negative) with no recent acute infections or vaccinations. General study points: Donor scarcity curtailed the genetic and exposure-history diversity represented herein. Sequencing depth was predicted to influence how clonotypes are shared among donors.

Sequenced material: PBMCs. The source of this sequence is a woman aged 40-49 years in good health. Some clones in this sample may be carry-over from other donors' samples. The chain carries TRBV28 and TRBJ1-5; D ambiguous. CDR3 nucleotides: TGTGCCGGCCAGGACAGCAATCAGCCCCAGCATTTT. Residues: CAGQDSNQPQHF.